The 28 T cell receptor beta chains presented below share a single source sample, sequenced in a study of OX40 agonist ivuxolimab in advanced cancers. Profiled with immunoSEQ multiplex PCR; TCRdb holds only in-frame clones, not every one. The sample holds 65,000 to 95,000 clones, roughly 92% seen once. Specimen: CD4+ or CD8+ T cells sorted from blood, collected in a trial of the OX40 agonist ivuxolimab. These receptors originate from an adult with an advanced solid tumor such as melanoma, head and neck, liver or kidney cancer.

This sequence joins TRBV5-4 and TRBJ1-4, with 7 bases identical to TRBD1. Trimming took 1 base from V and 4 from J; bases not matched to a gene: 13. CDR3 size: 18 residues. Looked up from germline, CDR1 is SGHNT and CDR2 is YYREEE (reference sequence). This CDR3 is CASSLRGALDRINEKLFF. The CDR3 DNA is TGTGCCAGCAGCTTGCGGGGTGCCTTGGACAGGATTAATGAAAAACTGTTTTTT.

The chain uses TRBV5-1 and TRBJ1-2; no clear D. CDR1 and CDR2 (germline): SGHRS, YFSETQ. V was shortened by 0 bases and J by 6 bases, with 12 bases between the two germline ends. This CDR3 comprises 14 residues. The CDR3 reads CASSLEARPDGYTF. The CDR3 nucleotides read TGCGCCAGCAGCTTGGAGGCCAGACCGGATGGCTACACCTTC.

The chain's CDR3 is CAISEPGQGSGELFF. CDR3 in DNA: TGTGCCATCAGTGAGCCCGGACAGGGGAGCGGGGAGCTGTTTTTT. This chain connects TRBV10-3 to TRBJ2-2; TRBD1 matches 9 bases. Germline CDR1 reads ENHRY; CDR2 reads SYGVKD. The CDR3 extends over 15 amino acids. V dropped 2 bases and J dropped 7; count of bases not matched to a gene: 5.

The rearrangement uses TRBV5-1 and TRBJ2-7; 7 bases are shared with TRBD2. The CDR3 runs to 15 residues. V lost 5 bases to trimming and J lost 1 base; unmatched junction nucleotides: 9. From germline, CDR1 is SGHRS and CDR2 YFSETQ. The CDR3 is CASRLWTGGSYEQYF. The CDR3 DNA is TGCGCCAGCAGACTTTGGACCGGGGGGTCCTACGAGCAGTACTTC.

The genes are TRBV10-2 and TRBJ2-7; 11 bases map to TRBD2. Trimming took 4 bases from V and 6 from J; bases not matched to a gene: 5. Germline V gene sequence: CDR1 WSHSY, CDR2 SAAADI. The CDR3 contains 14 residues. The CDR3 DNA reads TGCGCCAGCAGTGGAAGTCTAGCGGGGGGCGAGCAGTACTTC. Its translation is CASSGSLAGGEQYF.

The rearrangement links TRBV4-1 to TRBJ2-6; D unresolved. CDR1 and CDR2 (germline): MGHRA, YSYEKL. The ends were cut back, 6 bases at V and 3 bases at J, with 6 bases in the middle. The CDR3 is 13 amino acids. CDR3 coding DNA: TGCGCCAGCAGTATCAGTGGGGCCAACGTCCTGACTTTC. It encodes CASSISGANVLTF.

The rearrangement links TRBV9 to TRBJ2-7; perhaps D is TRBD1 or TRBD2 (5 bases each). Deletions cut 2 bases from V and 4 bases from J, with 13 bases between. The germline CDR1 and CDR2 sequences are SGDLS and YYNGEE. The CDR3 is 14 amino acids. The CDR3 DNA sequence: TGTGCCAGCAGCGTTCCCGGCAGGGAGTACGAGCAGTACTTC. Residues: CASSVPGREYEQYF.

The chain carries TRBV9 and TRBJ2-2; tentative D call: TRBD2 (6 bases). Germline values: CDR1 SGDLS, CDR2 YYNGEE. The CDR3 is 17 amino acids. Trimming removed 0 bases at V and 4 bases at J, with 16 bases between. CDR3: CASSVDGGAGSTGELFF. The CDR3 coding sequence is TGTGCCAGCAGCGTAGACGGCGGGGCGGGTAGCACCGGGGAGCTGTTTTTT. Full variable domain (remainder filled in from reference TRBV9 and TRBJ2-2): DSGVTQTPKHLITATGQRVTLRCSPRSGDLSVYWYQQSLDQGLQFLIQYYNGEERAKGNILERFSAQQFPDLHSELNLSSLELGDSALYFCASSVDGGAGSTGELFFGEGSRLTVL.

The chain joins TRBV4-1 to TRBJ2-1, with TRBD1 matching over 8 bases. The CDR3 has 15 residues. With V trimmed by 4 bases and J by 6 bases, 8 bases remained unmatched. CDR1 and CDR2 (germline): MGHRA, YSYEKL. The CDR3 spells CASSLSPQGANEQFF. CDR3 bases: TGCGCCAGCAGCCTTTCTCCCCAGGGGGCCAATGAGCAGTTCTTC.

The CDR3 here is CASSLDSSNGAYTF. The DNA for the CDR3 is TGTGCCAGCAGCTTAGATTCGTCCAACGGGGCCTACACCTTC. The chain is built from TRBV7-9 and TRBJ1-2, with a weak D call TRBD1 (5 bases). Looked up from germline, CDR1 is SEHNR and CDR2 is FQNEAQ (reference sequence). V dropped 1 base and J dropped 10 bases, with 16 bases sitting between them. The CDR3 is 14 amino acids.

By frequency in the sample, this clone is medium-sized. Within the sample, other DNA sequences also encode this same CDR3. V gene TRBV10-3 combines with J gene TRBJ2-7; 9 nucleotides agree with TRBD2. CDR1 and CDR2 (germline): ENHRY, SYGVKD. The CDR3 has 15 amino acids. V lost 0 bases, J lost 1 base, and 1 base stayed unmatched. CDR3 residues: CAISESLAGSYEQYF. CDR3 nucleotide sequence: TGTGCCATCAGTGAGTCCCTAGCGGGGTCCTACGAGCAGTACTTC.

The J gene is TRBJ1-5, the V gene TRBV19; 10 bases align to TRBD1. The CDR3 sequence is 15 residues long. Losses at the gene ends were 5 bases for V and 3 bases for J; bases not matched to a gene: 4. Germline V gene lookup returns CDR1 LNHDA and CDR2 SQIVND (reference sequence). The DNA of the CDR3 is TGTGCCAGTAGTTTGGGACAGGGGACCAATCAGCCCCAGCATTTT. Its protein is CASSLGQGTNQPQHF.

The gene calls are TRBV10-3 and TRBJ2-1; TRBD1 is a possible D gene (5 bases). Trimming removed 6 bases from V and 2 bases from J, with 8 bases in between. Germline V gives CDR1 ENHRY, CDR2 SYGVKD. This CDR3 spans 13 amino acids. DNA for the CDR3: TGTGCCATCAGATCGGACACCTACAATGAGCAGTTCTTC. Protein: CAIRSDTYNEQFF.

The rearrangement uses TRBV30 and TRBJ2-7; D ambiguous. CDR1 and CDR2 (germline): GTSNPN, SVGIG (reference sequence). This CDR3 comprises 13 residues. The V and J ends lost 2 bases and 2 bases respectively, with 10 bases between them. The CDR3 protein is CAWSMGSAYEQYF. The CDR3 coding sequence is TGTGCCTGGAGTATGGGGTCTGCCTACGAGCAGTACTTC. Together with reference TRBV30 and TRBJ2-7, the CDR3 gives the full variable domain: SQTIHQWPATLVQPVGSPLSLECTVEGTSNPNLYWYRQAAGRGLQLLFYSVGIGQISSEVPQNLSASRPQDRQFILSSKKLLLSDSGFYLCAWSMGSAYEQYFGPGTRLTVT.

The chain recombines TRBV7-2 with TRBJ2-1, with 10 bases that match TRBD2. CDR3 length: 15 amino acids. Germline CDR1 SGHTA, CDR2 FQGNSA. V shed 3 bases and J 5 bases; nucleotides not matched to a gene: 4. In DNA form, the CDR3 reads TGTGCCAGCAGCTTTCCGCTAGCGGGGGACAATGAGCAGTTCTTC. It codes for CASSFPLAGDNEQFF.

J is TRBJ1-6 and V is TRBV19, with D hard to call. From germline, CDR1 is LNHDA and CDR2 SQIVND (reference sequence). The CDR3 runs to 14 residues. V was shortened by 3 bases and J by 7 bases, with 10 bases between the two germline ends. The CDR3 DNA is TGTGCCAGTAGTATCGAGGGAGGCAATTCACCCCTCCACTTT. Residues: CASSIEGGNSPLHF.

In DNA form, the CDR3 reads TGTGCCAGCAGCCCCCGGGGGTCAAATGAAAAACTGTTTTTT. Encoded protein: CASSPRGSNEKLFF. The gene calls are TRBV13 and TRBJ1-4; maybe TRBD1 (5 bases). CDR1 and CDR2 from the germline V gene are PRHDT and FYEKMQ (reference sequence). This CDR3 is built from 14 residues. The ends were cut back, 5 bases at V and 5 bases at J, with 12 bases in the middle.

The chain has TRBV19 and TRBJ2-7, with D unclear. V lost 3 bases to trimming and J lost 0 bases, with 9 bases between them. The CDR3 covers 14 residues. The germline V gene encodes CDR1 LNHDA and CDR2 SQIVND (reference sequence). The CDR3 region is CASSIGQSSYEQYF. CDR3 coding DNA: TGTGCCAGTAGTATCGGTCAGAGCTCCTACGAGCAGTACTTC. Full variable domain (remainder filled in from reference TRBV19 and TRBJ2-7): DGGITQSPKYLFRKEGQNVTLSCEQNLNHDAMYWYRQDPGQGLRLIYYSQIVNDFQKGDIAEGYSVSREKKESFPLTVTSAQKNPTAFYLCASSIGQSSYEQYFGPGTRLTVT.

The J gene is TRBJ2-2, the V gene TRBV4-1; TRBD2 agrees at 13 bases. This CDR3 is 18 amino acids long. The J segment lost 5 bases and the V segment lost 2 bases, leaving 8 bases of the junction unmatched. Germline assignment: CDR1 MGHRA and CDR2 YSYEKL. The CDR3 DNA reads TGCGCCAGCAGCCAACCTACTAGCGGGGGGGCATGGACCGGGGAGCTGTTTTTT. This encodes CASSQPTSGGAWTGELFF.

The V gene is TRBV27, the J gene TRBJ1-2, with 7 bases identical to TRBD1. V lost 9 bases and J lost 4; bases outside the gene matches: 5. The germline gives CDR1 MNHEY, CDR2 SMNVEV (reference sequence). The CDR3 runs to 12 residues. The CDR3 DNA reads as TGTGCCAGTTCGGCAGGGGGCTATGGCTACACCTTC. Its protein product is CASSAGGYGYTF.

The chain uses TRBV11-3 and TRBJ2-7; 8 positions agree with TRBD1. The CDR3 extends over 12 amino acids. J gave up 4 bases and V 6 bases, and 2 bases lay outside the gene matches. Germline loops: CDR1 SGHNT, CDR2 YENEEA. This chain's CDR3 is CASSYRGYEQYF. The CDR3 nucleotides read TGTGCCAGCAGTTACAGGGGGTACGAGCAGTACTTC.

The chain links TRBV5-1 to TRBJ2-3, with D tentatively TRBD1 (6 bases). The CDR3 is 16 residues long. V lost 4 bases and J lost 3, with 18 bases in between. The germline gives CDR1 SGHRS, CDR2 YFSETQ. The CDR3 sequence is CASSHTGHHTTDTQYF. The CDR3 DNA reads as TGCGCCAGCAGCCACACGGGACACCATACTACAGATACGCAGTATTTT. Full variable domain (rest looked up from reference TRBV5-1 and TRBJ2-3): KAGVTQTPRYLIKTRGQQVTLSCSPISGHRSVSWYQQTPGQGLQFLFEYFSETQRNKGNFPGRFSGRQFSNSRSEMNVSTLELGDSALYLCASSHTGHHTTDTQYFGPGTRLTVL.

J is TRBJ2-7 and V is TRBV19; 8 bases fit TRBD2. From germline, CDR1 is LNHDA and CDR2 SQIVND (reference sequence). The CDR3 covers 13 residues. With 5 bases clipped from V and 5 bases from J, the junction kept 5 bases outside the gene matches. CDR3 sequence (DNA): TGTGCCAGTAGTCCCCGCGGGGGGAACGAGCAGTACTTC. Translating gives CASSPRGGNEQYF.

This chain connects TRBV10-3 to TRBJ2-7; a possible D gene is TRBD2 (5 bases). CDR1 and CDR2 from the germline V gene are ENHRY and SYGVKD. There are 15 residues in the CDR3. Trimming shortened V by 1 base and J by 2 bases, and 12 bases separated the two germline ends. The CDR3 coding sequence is TGTGCCATCAGTGAGTACCGGGAAAATCCCTACGAGCAGTACTTC. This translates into CAISEYRENPYEQYF.

The CDR3 DNA sequence: TGTGCCAGCAGTGAAACAGAGATGGGGCCGTGGGTGACCCAGTACTTC. It translates to CASSETEMGPWVTQYF. This chain connects TRBV2 to TRBJ2-5, with a weak D call TRBD1 (5 bases). The V and J ends lost 2 bases and 7 bases respectively, with 20 bases between them. The germline CDR1 and CDR2 sequences are SNHLY and FYNNEI. The length of the CDR3 is 16 residues.

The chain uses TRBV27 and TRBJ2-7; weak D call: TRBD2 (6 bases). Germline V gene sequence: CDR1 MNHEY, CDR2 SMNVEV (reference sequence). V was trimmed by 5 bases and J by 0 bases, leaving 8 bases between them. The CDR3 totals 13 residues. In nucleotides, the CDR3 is TGTGCCAGCAGTGTGGGACTCTCCTACGAGCAGTACTTC. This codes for CASSVGLSYEQYF.

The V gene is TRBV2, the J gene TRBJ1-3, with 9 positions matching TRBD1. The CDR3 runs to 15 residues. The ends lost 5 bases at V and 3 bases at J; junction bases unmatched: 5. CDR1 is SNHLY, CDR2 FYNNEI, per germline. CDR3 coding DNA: TGTGCCAGCAGTCCAGGGACAGGGCTTGGAAACACCATATATTTT. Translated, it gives CASSPGTGLGNTIYF. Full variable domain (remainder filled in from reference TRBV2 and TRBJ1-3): EPEVTQTPSHQVTQMGQEVILRCVPISNHLYFYWYRQILGQKVEFLVSFYNNEISEKSEIFDDQFSVERPDGSNFTLKIRSTKLEDSAMYFCASSPGTGLGNTIYFGEGSWLTVV.

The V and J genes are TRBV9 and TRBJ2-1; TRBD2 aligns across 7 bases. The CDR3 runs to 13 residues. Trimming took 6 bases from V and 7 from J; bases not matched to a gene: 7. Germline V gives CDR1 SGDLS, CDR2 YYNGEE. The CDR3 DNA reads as TGTGCCAGCAACGGGGGGTATCAAAATGAGCAGTTCTTC. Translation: CASNGGYQNEQFF.